This T cell receptor beta chain was obtained from a study of blood T cell repertoires in COVID-19. Study-wide context: Whether acute or convalescent, the COVID-19 samples came from the United States, Italy and Spain. Sample material is recorded as cDNA or gDNA derived from T cells, B-cell-depleted T cells, or PBMCs.

Trimming took 0 bases from V and 6 from J; bases not matched to a gene: 3. The CDR3 sequence is 16 residues long. Germline CDR1 MNHNY, CDR2 SVGAGI (reference sequence). Authors' processing steps: Cell counts per sample came from amplifying reference gene primers. The repertoire was sequenced with immunoSEQ multiplex PCR; TCRdb's copy has only in-frame clones and lacks some. V and J calls and clone size are as listed in that table; D and trimming were resolved from the DNA. This sample has under 95,000 clones; about 90% occur once, and the top ten carry approximately 7.4%. This receptor was taken from a human donor with acute or convalescent COVID-19. The donor label of this sample is uncertain. This rearrangement joins TRBV6-6 to TRBJ2-4, with 12 bases aligning to TRBD2. Sequences were obtained from peripheral blood. The CDR3: CASSYSSTSGGNIQYF. CDR3 coding DNA: TGTGCCAGCAGTTACTCGTCGACTAGCGGGGGAAACATTCAGTACTTC.